The rows below give T cell receptor beta chains drawn from one sample of a study of T cell clones after liver transplantation. The repertoire was sequenced with immunoSEQ multiplex PCR; TCRdb's copy has only in-frame clones and lacks some. The repertoire consists of fewer than 25,000 clones, with approximately 88% occurring once and the leading ten covering about an eighth. Sample: CD8+ T cells from blood, taken before liver transplant. The receptor source for this set is a human donor who received a liver transplant. The CDR3 runs from the conserved cysteine through the conserved F or W. The order of the fields is D gene, V gene, J gene, clone size, CDR3 DNA, CDR3 protein. A D gene is named only where the DNA matches it firmly. Clone size is given for some rows only: seen once, a few or many times, or a class if the clone is expanded.

d_call: TRBD1; v_call: TRBV16; j_call: TRBJ2-3; clone_size: .; cdr3_nt: TGTGCCAGCAGCCAATCTTCATGGACAGGGGATAGCACAGATACGCAGTATTTT; cdr3_aa: CASSQSSWTGDSTDTQYF
d_call: .; v_call: TRBV18; j_call: TRBJ1-1; clone_size: .; cdr3_nt: TGTGCCAGCTCACCCTCGGGTGGTAGACGCACTGAAGCTTTCTTT; cdr3_aa: CASSPSGGRRTEAFF
d_call: .; v_call: TRBV27; j_call: TRBJ2-7; clone_size: .; cdr3_nt: TGTGCCAGCAGCCGCCGGACGGTAATGGGGATAGAGCAGTACTTC; cdr3_aa: CASSRRTVMGIEQYF
d_call: TRBD2; v_call: TRBV7-9; j_call: TRBJ2-7; clone_size: .; cdr3_nt: TGTGCCAGCACACCTACTAGCGGGAGCTCCTACGAGCAGTACTTC; cdr3_aa: CASTPTSGSSYEQYF
d_call: .; v_call: TRBV19; j_call: TRBJ1-1; clone_size: once; cdr3_nt: TGTGCCAGTAGGTCGGACGCGTTCATGAACACTGAAGCTTTCTTT; cdr3_aa: CASRSDAFMNTEAFF
d_call: TRBD1; v_call: TRBV9; j_call: TRBJ2-7; clone_size: .; cdr3_nt: TGTGCCAGCAGCGTATATCCAGGGGGCGTGGACGAGCAGTACTTC; cdr3_aa: CASSVYPGGVDEQYF
d_call: TRBD2; v_call: TRBV2; j_call: TRBJ2-5; clone_size: .; cdr3_nt: TGTGCCAGCAGTGATAGGCTAGCGGGAGCTTATACCGCCCAGTACTTC; cdr3_aa: CASSDRLAGAYTAQYF
d_call: .; v_call: TRBV14; j_call: TRBJ2-1; clone_size: once; cdr3_nt: TGTGCCAGCAGCCAAGCAGATCATAATGAGCAGTTCTTC; cdr3_aa: CASSQADHNEQFF
d_call: .; v_call: TRBV15; j_call: TRBJ1-5; clone_size: .; cdr3_nt: TGTGCCACCAGCAGAGATGTGTCCCGGGGTCAGCCCCAGCATTTT; cdr3_aa: CATSRDVSRGQPQHF
d_call: TRBD1; v_call: TRBV5-6; j_call: TRBJ1-5; clone_size: .; cdr3_nt: TGTGCCAGCAGCTTGTGGGGACAGGGTCTACTTAATCAGCCCCAGCATTTT; cdr3_aa: CASSLWGQGLLNQPQHF
d_call: .; v_call: TRBV5-6; j_call: TRBJ1-1; clone_size: .; cdr3_nt: TGTGCCAGCAGCTTGGTGGACACTGAAGCTTTCTTT; cdr3_aa: CASSLVDTEAFF
d_call: .; v_call: TRBV21-1; j_call: TRBJ2-1; clone_size: .; cdr3_nt: TGTGCCAGCAGCAAGCAAATGGGTAACGCGTTCTTC; cdr3_aa: CASSKQMGNAFF
d_call: .; v_call: TRBV19; j_call: TRBJ1-1; clone_size: .; cdr3_nt: TGTGCCAGTAGTATAGTCGTGAGCAGTTGGACTGAAGCTTTCTTT; cdr3_aa: CASSIVVSSWTEAFF
d_call: TRBD2; v_call: TRBV7-3; j_call: TRBJ2-2; clone_size: .; cdr3_nt: TGTGCCAGCAGCCCCCAGCGGGAGTGGAGCGGGGAGCTGTTTTTT; cdr3_aa: CASSPQREWSGELFF
d_call: .; v_call: TRBV2; j_call: TRBJ1-2; clone_size: .; cdr3_nt: TGTGCCTCTCGTTCAAAGGGGGGCTATGGCTACACCTTC; cdr3_aa: CASRSKGGYGYTF
d_call: .; v_call: TRBV29-1; j_call: TRBJ2-1; clone_size: .; cdr3_nt: TGCAGCGGAATGGTTTCCTACAATGAGCAGTTCTTC; cdr3_aa: CSGMVSYNEQFF
d_call: TRBD1; v_call: TRBV5-6; j_call: TRBJ2-7; clone_size: few; cdr3_nt: TGTGCCAGCAGCTCCCGGGACAGGGGGCCCTACGAGCAGTACTTC; cdr3_aa: CASSSRDRGPYEQYF
d_call: TRBD2; v_call: TRBV5-1; j_call: TRBJ2-5; clone_size: few; cdr3_nt: TGCGCCAGCAGCTTGGCAGCGGGAGGGGGAGAGACCCAGTACTTC; cdr3_aa: CASSLAAGGGETQYF
d_call: .; v_call: TRBV5-8; j_call: TRBJ1-5; clone_size: .; cdr3_nt: TGTGCCAGCAGCTTACCAGGGGCTTGGCCCCAGCATTTT; cdr3_aa: CASSLPGAWPQHF
d_call: .; v_call: TRBV14; j_call: TRBJ2-2; clone_size: .; cdr3_nt: TGTGCCAGCAGCCCCGGGCCTGTCAACTGGGGGGAGCTGTTTTTT; cdr3_aa: CASSPGPVNWGELFF
d_call: .; v_call: TRBV2; j_call: TRBJ2-3; clone_size: .; cdr3_nt: TGTGCCAGCGGGGACACAGATACGCAGTATTTT; cdr3_aa: CASGDTDTQYF
d_call: .; v_call: TRBV5-4; j_call: TRBJ2-7; clone_size: .; cdr3_nt: TGTGCCAGCAGCTTGGCCCCCGGATACGAGCAGTACTTC; cdr3_aa: CASSLAPGYEQYF
d_call: .; v_call: TRBV6-6; j_call: TRBJ2-5; clone_size: once; cdr3_nt: TGTGCCACCGGGCCCGGCCAAGAGACCCAGTACTTC; cdr3_aa: CATGPGQETQYF
d_call: .; v_call: TRBV5-8; j_call: TRBJ2-3; clone_size: .; cdr3_nt: TGTGCCAGCAGCTTGGGCTCCGGTCTTCTGAATACGCAGTATTTT; cdr3_aa: CASSLGSGLLNTQYF
d_call: .; v_call: TRBV13; j_call: TRBJ2-3; clone_size: .; cdr3_nt: TGTGCCAGCAGCTTAGGTTGGGGCCCCACAGATACGCAGTATTTT; cdr3_aa: CASSLGWGPTDTQYF
d_call: TRBD1; v_call: TRBV19; j_call: TRBJ2-2; clone_size: .; cdr3_nt: TGTGCCAGTAGTTGGGGGACAGGGGGCACCGGGGAGCTGTTTTTT; cdr3_aa: CASSWGTGGTGELFF
d_call: .; v_call: TRBV27; j_call: TRBJ1-1; clone_size: .; cdr3_nt: TGTGCCAGCAGTCCGGACGGTGGTGGGGTAAACACTGAAGCTTTCTTT; cdr3_aa: CASSPDGGGVNTEAFF
d_call: TRBD2; v_call: TRBV7-9; j_call: TRBJ2-1; clone_size: .; cdr3_nt: TGTGCCAGCAGCTTCCCTAGCGGGAGAAACACTGAGCAGTTCTTC; cdr3_aa: CASSFPSGRNTEQFF
d_call: TRBD2; v_call: TRBV19; j_call: TRBJ2-1; clone_size: once; cdr3_nt: TGTGCCAGTAGTACTCTAGCGGGCGGTGAGCAGTTCTTC; cdr3_aa: CASSTLAGGEQFF
d_call: .; v_call: TRBV28; j_call: TRBJ2-7; clone_size: .; cdr3_nt: TGTGCCAGCAGTTTATGGAGGGTTAACGAGCAGTACTTC; cdr3_aa: CASSLWRVNEQYF
d_call: .; v_call: TRBV6-1; j_call: TRBJ2-1; clone_size: .; cdr3_nt: TGTGCCAGCAGTCCGGGAAGGGGAGCGCTCTTC; cdr3_aa: CASSPGRGALF
d_call: TRBD1; v_call: TRBV27; j_call: TRBJ1-2; clone_size: .; cdr3_nt: TGTGCCAGCAGTAAAACGGGACAGCCTTTCTGGGGCTACACCTTC; cdr3_aa: CASSKTGQPFWGYTF
d_call: .; v_call: TRBV2; j_call: TRBJ2-5; clone_size: .; cdr3_nt: TGTGCCAGCAGTAAAGAAGAGACCCAGTACTTC; cdr3_aa: CASSKEETQYF
d_call: TRBD1; v_call: TRBV11-2; j_call: TRBJ2-5; clone_size: .; cdr3_nt: TGTGCCAGCAGCTTAAGGGACAGAAAAGAGACCCAGTACTTC; cdr3_aa: CASSLRDRKETQYF
d_call: .; v_call: TRBV7-6; j_call: TRBJ2-7; clone_size: medium-sized; cdr3_nt: TGTGCCAGCAGCCCCGGGCCGAACTACGAGCAGTACTTC; cdr3_aa: CASSPGPNYEQYF
d_call: TRBD1; v_call: TRBV19; j_call: TRBJ1-1; clone_size: .; cdr3_nt: TGTGCCAGTAGGTGGACAGGAACAAATGAAGCTTTCTTT; cdr3_aa: CASRWTGTNEAFF
d_call: .; v_call: TRBV4-1; j_call: TRBJ1-1; clone_size: .; cdr3_nt: TGCGCCAGCAGCCGAGTCGAGGGGTACCAAAATGAGAACACTGAAGCTTTCTTT; cdr3_aa: CASSRVEGYQNENTEAFF
d_call: .; v_call: TRBV6-5; j_call: TRBJ2-7; clone_size: few; cdr3_nt: TGTGCCAGCAGTGCAACCCGGGACTTCTACGAGCAGTACTTC; cdr3_aa: CASSATRDFYEQYF
d_call: .; v_call: TRBV7-9; j_call: TRBJ2-5; clone_size: .; cdr3_nt: TGTGCCAGCAGCCCCACTAGGGCGGGGCTCCAAGAGACCCAGTACTTC; cdr3_aa: CASSPTRAGLQETQYF
d_call: TRBD1; v_call: TRBV27; j_call: TRBJ2-1; clone_size: .; cdr3_nt: TGTGCCAGCAGTGTCGGGACAGGGGGCAGGGATGAGCAGTTCTTC; cdr3_aa: CASSVGTGGRDEQFF
d_call: .; v_call: TRBV11-1; j_call: TRBJ2-5; clone_size: .; cdr3_nt: TGTGCCAGCAGCTTATGGAGACGGGTGGAGACCCAGTACTTC; cdr3_aa: CASSLWRRVETQYF
d_call: TRBD1; v_call: TRBV28; j_call: TRBJ1-1; clone_size: .; cdr3_nt: TGTGCCAGCAGTTTAAGAGGGGGCCCGACCTGGGACACTGAAGCTTTCTTT; cdr3_aa: CASSLRGGPTWDTEAFF
d_call: .; v_call: TRBV29-1; j_call: TRBJ2-7; clone_size: .; cdr3_nt: TGCAGCGTTGCCCAAAACGAGCAGTACTTC; cdr3_aa: CSVAQNEQYF
d_call: .; v_call: TRBV7-9; j_call: TRBJ2-2; clone_size: .; cdr3_nt: TGTGCCAGCAGCTCTTTGAACAGCCCCGGGGAGCTGTTTTTT; cdr3_aa: CASSSLNSPGELFF
d_call: .; v_call: TRBV19; j_call: TRBJ2-5; clone_size: .; cdr3_nt: TGTGCCAGTAGTATAGGTCGGGGACCTCAAGAGACCCAGTACTTC; cdr3_aa: CASSIGRGPQETQYF
d_call: .; v_call: TRBV13; j_call: TRBJ2-7; clone_size: .; cdr3_nt: TGTGCCAGCAGCCTCCGACTAGACTCCTACGAGCAGTACTTC; cdr3_aa: CASSLRLDSYEQYF
d_call: .; v_call: TRBV15; j_call: TRBJ1-1; clone_size: .; cdr3_nt: TGTGCCACCAGCAGAGATGGTGCCGGGGGGACTGAAGCTTTCTTT; cdr3_aa: CATSRDGAGGTEAFF
d_call: .; v_call: TRBV21-1; j_call: TRBJ2-6; clone_size: .; cdr3_nt: TGTGCCAGCAGGAGTGTCCTAGCTACACAAAGTCGGGCCAACGTCCTGACTTTC; cdr3_aa: CASRSVLATQSRANVLTF
d_call: .; v_call: TRBV5-1; j_call: TRBJ2-7; clone_size: .; cdr3_nt: TGCGCCAGCAGCTCTGGTGGTGGACTTGAAGACGAGCAGTACTTC; cdr3_aa: CASSSGGGLEDEQYF
d_call: TRBD2; v_call: TRBV5-4; j_call: TRBJ2-5; clone_size: .; cdr3_nt: TGTGCCAGCAGCTGGGGGACTAGCGGGAGAAGGGTCGGGGAGACCCAGTACTTC; cdr3_aa: CASSWGTSGRRVGETQYF
d_call: TRBD1; v_call: TRBV27; j_call: TRBJ2-7; clone_size: .; cdr3_nt: TGTGCCAGCAGTTTATCGGGACAGTTTGTTTACGAGCAGTACTTC; cdr3_aa: CASSLSGQFVYEQYF
d_call: TRBD2; v_call: TRBV11-2; j_call: TRBJ2-1; clone_size: once; cdr3_nt: TGTGCCAGCAGCTTAGATCAACCGGGGTTTGAACGGGGGGCCTACAATGAGCAGTTCTTC; cdr3_aa: CASSLDQPGFERGAYNEQFF